What follows are 18 T cell receptor beta chains derived from one specimen sequenced in a study of cytomegalovirus exposure and HLA in healthy donors. It was with 60 Vbeta and 13 Jbeta primers that the PCR ran. Libraries were prepared by immunoSEQ multiplex PCR; TCRdb keeps only in-frame clonotypes and omits some of them. The top ten clones hold under 8% of a sample with about 240,000 clones, about 80% of them seen once. Source material: PBMCs. The receptors derive from a woman in her sixties in good health and CMV-seropositive.

The chain is built from TRBV6-5 and TRBJ2-7; 8 bases agree with TRBD1. V lost 5 bases and J lost 6; bases outside the gene matches: 3. Germline CDR1 and CDR2: MNHEY and SVGAGI. This CDR3 is built from 12 residues. The CDR3 nucleotides are TGTGCCAGCAGTAACAGGGGGTTCGAGCAGTACTTC. Its translation is CASSNRGFEQYF.

This clone was observed once. J is TRBJ2-3 and V is TRBV28; D uncertain. The CDR3 is made up of 14 amino acids. In germline, CDR1 is MDHEN, CDR2 SYDVKM. V was cut by 3 bases and J by 0 bases, with 7 bases left in between. The CDR3, as DNA: TGTGCCAGCAGTTTTCTCCGGAGCACAGATACGCAGTATTTT. As protein: CASSFLRSTDTQYF.

This clone was seen once. The chain links TRBV5-5 to TRBJ1-5; 8 nucleotides align to TRBD1. J gave up 0 bases and V 4 bases, and 6 bases lay outside the gene matches. The CDR3 runs 16 residues. Germline lookup yields CDR1 SGHKS and CDR2 YYEKEE (reference sequence). The CDR3 nucleotides are TGTGCCAGCAGCGGGGGGACAGGTAATAGCAATCAGCCCCAGCATTTT. Residues: CASSGGTGNSNQPQHF.

The CDR3 coding sequence is TGTGCCAGCAGTTTATCTGCGGGAAACCAAGAGACCCAGTACTTC. Encoded protein: CASSLSAGNQETQYF. V gene TRBV28 combines with J gene TRBJ2-5; D may be TRBD2 (6 bases). The germline V and J ends were trimmed by 1 base and 0 bases, with 9 bases remaining between them. The CDR3 is made up of 15 amino acids. Germline loops: CDR1 MDHEN, CDR2 SYDVKM.

V usage is TRBV5-6 and J usage is TRBJ1-2; a weak D match, TRBD1 (5 bases). This CDR3 region has 13 residues. Trimming left V 2 bases short and J 4 bases short, with 9 bases between. Germline CDR1 and CDR2: SGHDT and YYEEEE. Written as DNA, the CDR3 is TGTGCCAGCAGCTTCCAGGGACTCTATGGCTACACCTTC. Translation: CASSFQGLYGYTF.

Remarks on this clone: The junction does not match germline at one end; this may be a read error. The CDR3 nucleotides are TGTTCCAGCAGCTTAGGGTGGGGCGACTACGAGCAGTACTTC. Translation gives CSSSLGWGDYEQYF. The chain joins TRBV7-9 to TRBJ2-7; perhaps TRBD1 as D (5 bases). Germline CDR1 and CDR2: SEHNR and FQNEAQ (reference sequence). The CDR3 consists of 14 residues.

The rearrangement uses TRBV27 and TRBJ1-2; no clear D. This CDR3 has 14 residues. In germline, CDR1 is MNHEY, CDR2 SMNVEV (reference sequence). Trimming took 9 bases from V and 7 from J, leaving 21 bases between them. CDR3 sequence: CASRYSTRGGGYTF. As DNA, the CDR3 is TGTGCCAGTCGCTATTCCACCCGGGGTGGTGGCTACACCTTC.

The chain has TRBV2 and TRBJ2-2; 11 nucleotides agree with TRBD1. This CDR3 is 17 amino acids long. V shed 6 bases, J shed 1 base, and the junction held 7 bases outside the gene matches. Germline V gene lookup returns CDR1 SNHLY and CDR2 FYNNEI. CDR3 in amino acids: CASRGDRGARNTGELFF. CDR3 coding DNA: TGTGCCAGCAGGGGGGACAGGGGGGCTAGGAACACCGGGGAGCTGTTTTTT.

The rearrangement joins TRBV29-1 to TRBJ1-1, with a possible D match to TRBD1 (6 bases). The V gene lost 1 base and the J gene lost 2 bases, with 8 bases spanning the gap. The CDR3 sequence is 13 residues long. Germline CDR1 is SQVTM and CDR2 is ANQGSEA. The chain's CDR3 is CSVEGTANTEAFF. In nucleotides, the CDR3 is TGCAGCGTTGAAGGGACAGCCAACACTGAAGCTTTCTTT.

The genes are TRBV12-5 and TRBJ2-7; 10 bases are shared with TRBD1. The CDR3 covers 17 residues. V shed 1 base, J shed 4 bases, and the junction held 10 bases outside the gene matches. Germline loops: CDR1 LGHNT, CDR2 FRNRAP. The CDR3 loop reads CASGLGWPPGQGYEQYF. The CDR3, as DNA: TGTGCTAGTGGTTTGGGATGGCCCCCGGGACAGGGGTACGAGCAGTACTTC.

Only one count was recorded for this clone. This sequence joins TRBV7-9 and TRBJ1-2, with no clear D. The CDR3 is made up of 13 amino acids. Trimming shortened V by 1 base and J by 4 bases, and 7 bases separated the two germline ends. Germline assignment: CDR1 SEHNR and CDR2 FQNEAQ (reference sequence). The CDR3 coding sequence is TGTGCCAGCAGCTTAGTGACAAGCTATGGCTACACCTTC. Residues: CASSLVTSYGYTF. Looking up the rest from reference TRBV7-9 and TRBJ1-2 gives the full variable domain: DTGVSQNPRHKITKRGQNVTFRCDPISEHNRLYWYRQTLGQGPEFLTYFQNEAQLEKSRLLSDRFSAERPKGSFSTLEIQRTEQGDSAMYLCASSLVTSYGYTFGSGTRLTVV.

The CDR3 sequence: CASSYSSGRGETQYF. The CDR3 bases are TGTGCCAGCAGTTACTCAAGCGGGAGGGGAGAGACCCAGTACTTC. The chain couples TRBV6-5 to TRBJ2-5; TRBD2 aligns across 10 bases. Germline CDR1 MNHEY, CDR2 SVGAGI. V shed 0 bases, J shed 4 bases, and the junction held 2 bases outside the gene matches. CDR3 length: 15 residues.

The gene calls are TRBV5-6 and TRBJ1-6; possible D gene TRBD1, 6 bases. CDR1 is SGHDT and CDR2 is YYEEEE in the germline V gene. The CDR3 covers 13 residues. V was cut by 3 bases and J by 10 bases, with 11 bases left in between. CDR3 in amino acids: CASSSYRDSPLHF. CDR3 coding DNA: TGTGCCAGCAGCTCATACAGGGACTCACCCCTCCACTTT.

In the case of this clone: This specimen includes other DNA sequences encoding the same CDR3. The V call is TRBV6-1, the J call TRBJ1-5; 8 bases agree with TRBD1. The CDR3 is 13 amino acids. V was clipped by 5 bases and J by 7 bases; unmatched bases: 4. Germline V gene data show CDR1 as MNHNS and CDR2 as SASEGT. CDR3 DNA sequence: TGTGCCAGCAGTTCGGACAGGGACCAGCCCCAGCATTTT. It codes for CASSSDRDQPQHF.

The V and J genes are TRBV20-1 and TRBJ2-1; maybe TRBD2 (5 bases). The V gene lost 5 bases and the J gene lost 10 bases, with 12 bases spanning the gap. Looked up from germline, CDR1 is DFQATT and CDR2 is SNEGSKA (reference sequence). The CDR3 is made up of 11 amino acids. The CDR3 bases are TGCAGTGCTCCCTTCGGGGTCGAGCAGTTCTTC. It yields the protein CSAPFGVEQFF.

The CDR3 DNA sequence: TGTGCCAGCAGGCCCAACCGACAGGGCGGCAATCAGCCCCAGCATTTT. Translated, it gives CASRPNRQGGNQPQHF. The chain is built from TRBV27 and TRBJ1-5; 7 bases line up with TRBD1. CDR3 length equals 16 residues. The trim removed 6 bases at V and 2 bases at J, leaving 10 bases unmatched. In germline, CDR1 is MNHEY, CDR2 SMNVEV (reference sequence).

This chain links TRBV7-9 with TRBJ1-2; TRBD1 agrees at 7 bases. The V segment lost 4 bases and the J segment 4 bases; nucleotides outside the gene matches: 9. This CDR3 region has 15 residues. Germline values: CDR1 SEHNR, CDR2 FQNEAQ (reference sequence). The CDR3 region is CASSSPGQATYGYTF. CDR3 nucleotides: TGTGCCAGCAGCTCCCCAGGACAGGCGACCTATGGCTACACCTTC.

The V and J genes are TRBV27 and TRBJ2-7; the D gene is possibly TRBD2 (6 bases). The CDR3 sequence is 14 residues long. Germline V lookup: CDR1 MNHEY, CDR2 SMNVEV (reference sequence). The V end was cut by 5 bases, the J end by 5 bases, with 16 bases between. The CDR3 reads CASSGVGGKDEQYF. The CDR3 DNA reads TGTGCCAGCAGTGGGGTGGGCGGGAAGGACGAGCAGTACTTC.